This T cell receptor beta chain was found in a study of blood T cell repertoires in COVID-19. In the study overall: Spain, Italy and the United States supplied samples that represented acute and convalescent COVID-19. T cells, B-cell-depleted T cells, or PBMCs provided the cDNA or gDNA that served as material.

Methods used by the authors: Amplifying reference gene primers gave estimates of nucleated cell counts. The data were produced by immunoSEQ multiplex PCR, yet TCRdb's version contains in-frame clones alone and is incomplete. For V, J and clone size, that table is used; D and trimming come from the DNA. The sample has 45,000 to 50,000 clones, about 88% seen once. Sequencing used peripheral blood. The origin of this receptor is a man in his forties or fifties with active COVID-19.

The CDR3 nucleotides are TGTGCCAGCACCGAGAGACAGGGGGATAGAGATACGCAGTATTTT. Its translation: CASTERQGDRDTQYF. The chain couples TRBV6-5 to TRBJ2-3; the match to TRBD1 covers 9 bases. The CDR3 runs 15 residues. Trimming cost V 7 bases and J 5 bases; bases outside gene matches: 10. CDR1 MNHEY and CDR2 SVGAGI come from the germline V gene.